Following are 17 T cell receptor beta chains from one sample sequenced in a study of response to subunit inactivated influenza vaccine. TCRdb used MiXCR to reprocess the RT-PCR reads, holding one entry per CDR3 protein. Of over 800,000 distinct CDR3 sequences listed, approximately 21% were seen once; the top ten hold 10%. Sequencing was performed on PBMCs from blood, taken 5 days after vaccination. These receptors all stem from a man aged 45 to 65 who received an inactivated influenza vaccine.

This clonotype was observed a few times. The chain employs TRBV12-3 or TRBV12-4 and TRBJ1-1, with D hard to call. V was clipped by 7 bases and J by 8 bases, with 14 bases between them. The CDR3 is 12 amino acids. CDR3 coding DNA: TGTGCCAGCACGCAAGCCGGGATCGAAGCTTTCTTT. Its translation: CASTQAGIEAFF.

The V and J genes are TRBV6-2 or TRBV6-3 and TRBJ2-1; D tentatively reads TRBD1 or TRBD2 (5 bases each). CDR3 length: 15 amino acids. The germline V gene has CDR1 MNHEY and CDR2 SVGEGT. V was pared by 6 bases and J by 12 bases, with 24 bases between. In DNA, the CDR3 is TGTGCCAGCAGAATCCCGGGACGGTCCCTCTCGGGGCAGTTCTTC. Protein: CASRIPGRSLSGQFF.

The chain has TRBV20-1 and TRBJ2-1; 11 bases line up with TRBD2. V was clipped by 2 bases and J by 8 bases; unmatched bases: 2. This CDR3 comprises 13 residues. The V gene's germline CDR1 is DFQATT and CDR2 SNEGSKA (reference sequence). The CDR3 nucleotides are TGCAGTGCTAGAACTAGCGGGAGTGATGAGCAGTTCTTC. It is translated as CSARTSGSDEQFF.

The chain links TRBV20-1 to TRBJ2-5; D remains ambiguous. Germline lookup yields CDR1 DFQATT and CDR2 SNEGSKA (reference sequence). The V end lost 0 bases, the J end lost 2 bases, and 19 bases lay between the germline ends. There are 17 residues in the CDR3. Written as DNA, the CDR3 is TGCAGTGCTAGAGACCCAGCCCGAGCCTACCAGCAAGAGACCCAGTACTTC. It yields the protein CSARDPARAYQQETQYF.

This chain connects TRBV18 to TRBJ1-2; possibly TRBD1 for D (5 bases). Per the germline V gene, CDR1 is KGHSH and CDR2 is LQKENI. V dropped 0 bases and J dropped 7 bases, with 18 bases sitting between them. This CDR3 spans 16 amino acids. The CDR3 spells CASSPPQGLGSGGYTF. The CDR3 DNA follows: TGTGCCAGCTCACCACCCCAGGGTTTGGGGTCCGGTGGCTACACCTTC.

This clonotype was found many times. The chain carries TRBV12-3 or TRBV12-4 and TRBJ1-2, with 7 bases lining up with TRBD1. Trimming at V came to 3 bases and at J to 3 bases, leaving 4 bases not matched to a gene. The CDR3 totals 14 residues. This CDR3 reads CASSFRGGDYGYTF. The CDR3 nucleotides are TGTGCCAGCAGTTTCAGGGGGGGCGACTATGGCTACACCTTC.

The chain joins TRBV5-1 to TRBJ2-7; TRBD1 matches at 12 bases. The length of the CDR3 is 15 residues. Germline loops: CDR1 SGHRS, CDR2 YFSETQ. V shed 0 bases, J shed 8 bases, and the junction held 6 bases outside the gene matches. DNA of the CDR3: TGCGCCAGCAGCTTGGTGGGACAGGGGGCCGACAAGCAGTACTTC. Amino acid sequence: CASSLVGQGADKQYF.

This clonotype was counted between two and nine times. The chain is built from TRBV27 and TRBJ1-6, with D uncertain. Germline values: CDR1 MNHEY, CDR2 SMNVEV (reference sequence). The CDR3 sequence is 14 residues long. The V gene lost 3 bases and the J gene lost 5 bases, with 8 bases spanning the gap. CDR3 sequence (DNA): TGTGCCAGCAGTTTTGCAGGAAATAATTCACCCCTCCACTTT. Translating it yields CASSFAGNNSPLHF.

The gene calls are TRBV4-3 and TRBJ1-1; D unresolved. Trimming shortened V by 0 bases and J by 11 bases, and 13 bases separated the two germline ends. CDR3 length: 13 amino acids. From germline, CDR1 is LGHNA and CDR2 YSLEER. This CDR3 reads CASSQDTSGRAFF. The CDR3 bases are TGCGCCAGCAGCCAAGATACGTCCGGGAGGGCTTTCTTT.

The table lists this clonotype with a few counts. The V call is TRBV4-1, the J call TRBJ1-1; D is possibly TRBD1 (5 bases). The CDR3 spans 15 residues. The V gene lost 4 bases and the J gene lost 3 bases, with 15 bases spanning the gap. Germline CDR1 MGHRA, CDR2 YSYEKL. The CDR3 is CASSLGTQGYTEAFF. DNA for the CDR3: TGCGCCAGCAGCCTCGGGACCCAGGGATACACTGAAGCTTTCTTT.

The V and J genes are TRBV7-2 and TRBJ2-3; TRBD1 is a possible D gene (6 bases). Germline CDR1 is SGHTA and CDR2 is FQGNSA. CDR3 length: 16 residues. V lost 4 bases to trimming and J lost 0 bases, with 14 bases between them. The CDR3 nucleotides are TGTGCCAGCAGCTCCGGACAGCAACGGAGCACAGATACGCAGTATTTT. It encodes CASSSGQQRSTDTQYF.

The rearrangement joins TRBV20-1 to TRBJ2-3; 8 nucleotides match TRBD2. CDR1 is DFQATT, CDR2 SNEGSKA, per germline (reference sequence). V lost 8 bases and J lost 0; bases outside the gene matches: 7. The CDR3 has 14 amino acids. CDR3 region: CSIVAGTSTDTQYF. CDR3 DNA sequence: TGCAGTATAGTAGCGGGAACTAGCACAGATACGCAGTATTTT.

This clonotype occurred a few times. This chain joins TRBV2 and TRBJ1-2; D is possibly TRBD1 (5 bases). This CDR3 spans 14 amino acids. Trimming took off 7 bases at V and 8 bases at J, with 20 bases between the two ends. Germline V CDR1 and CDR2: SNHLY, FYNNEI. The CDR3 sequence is CASNAGRQKGGYTF. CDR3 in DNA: TGTGCCAGCAATGCGGGACGCCAAAAGGGAGGCTACACCTTC.

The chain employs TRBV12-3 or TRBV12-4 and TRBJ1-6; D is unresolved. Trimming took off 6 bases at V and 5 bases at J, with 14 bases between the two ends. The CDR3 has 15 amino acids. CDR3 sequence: CASSIRAGNNSPLHF. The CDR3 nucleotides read TGTGCCAGCAGCATTAGGGCGGGCAATAATTCACCCCTCCACTTT.

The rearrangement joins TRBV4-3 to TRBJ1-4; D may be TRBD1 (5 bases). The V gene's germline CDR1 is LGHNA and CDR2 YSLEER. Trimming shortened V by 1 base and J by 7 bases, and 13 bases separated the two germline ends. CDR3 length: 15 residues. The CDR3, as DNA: TGCGCCAGCAGCCAAGTGCCAGGGCGTTTTGAAAAACTGTTTTTT. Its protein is CASSQVPGRFEKLFF.

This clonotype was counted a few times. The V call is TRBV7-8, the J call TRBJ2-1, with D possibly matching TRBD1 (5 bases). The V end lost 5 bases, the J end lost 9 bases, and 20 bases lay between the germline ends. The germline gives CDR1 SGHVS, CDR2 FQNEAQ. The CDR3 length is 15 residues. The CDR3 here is CASSPLGDLYPEQFF. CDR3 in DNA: TGTGCCAGCAGCCCATTAGGGGATCTCTACCCTGAGCAGTTCTTC.

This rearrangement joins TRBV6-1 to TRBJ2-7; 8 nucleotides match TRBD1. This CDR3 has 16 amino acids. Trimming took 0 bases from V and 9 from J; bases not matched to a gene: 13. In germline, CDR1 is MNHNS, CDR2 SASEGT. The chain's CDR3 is CASSEAFGQGPTGQYF. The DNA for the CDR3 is TGTGCCAGCAGTGAAGCTTTCGGACAGGGCCCTACTGGGCAGTACTTC.